This T cell receptor (beta chain) was observed in a study of human T cells and chemical hapten exposure. TCRdb used MiXCR to reprocess the RACE reads, holding one entry per CDR3 protein. The table shows 74,000 or so distinct CDR3 sequences, with around a tenth occurring only once. Germline values: CDR1 SQVTM, CDR2 ANQGSEA. With V trimmed by 6 bases and J by 6 bases, 6 bases remained unmatched. The length of the CDR3 is 13 residues. In its sample, this clonotype was seen many times. The antigen remains unidentified. Study results and limitations: Significantly more large CDR3 similarity clusters arose among expanded TCRs than among controls. Once DPC sensitization occurred, TCRs above 1 in 1000 frequency showed no change.

Time point meaning: patch test 1, 2 weeks after DPC sensitization. Treatment here: therapeutic diphenylcyclopropenone sensitization with weekly scalp DPC. The drawing of blood occurred before each patch test was applied. The rearrangement uses TRBV29-1 and TRBJ2-2; the match to TRBD1 covers 8 bases. The sequence was collected from a woman aged 45-60 years with alopecia areata. Some clones in this sample may be carry-over from other donors' samples. This sample comprised whole blood, obtained in connection with sensitization to the hapten diphenylcyclopropenone (DPC). In DNA form, the CDR3 reads TGCAGCGTCGGACAGGGTTGGGCCGGGGAGCTGTTTTTT. As protein: CSVGQGWAGELFF.